Below, one T cell receptor (beta chain) is given with its context. Its antigen is as yet unknown. The sample comes from a study of cytomegalovirus exposure and HLA in healthy donors. Study conclusions and caveats: TCR beta V- and J-gene trimming, according to a later analysis, was linked to a missense DCLRE1C variant. In vitro confirmation showed a few CMV-associated chains to be CMV antigen specific.

13 Jbeta primers and 60 Vbeta primers were used for the PCR. Here immunoSEQ multiplex PCR was the method, and the copy in TCRdb shows in-frame clones only, minus some. The sample has 150,000 to 200,000 clones. This CDR3 contains 14 residues. CDR1 and CDR2 (germline): LNHDA, SQIVND (reference sequence). V lost 4 bases and J lost 4, with 8 bases in between. This receptor was obtained from a woman aged 60-75 years in good health and CMV-seronegative. The specimen was PBMCs. This chain uses TRBV19 with TRBJ2-6; D not resolved. CDR3 sequence reads: CASSSGSGANVLTF. Written as DNA, the CDR3 is TGTGCCAGTAGTAGCGGATCAGGGGCCAACGTCCTGACTTTC.